A selection of T cell receptor beta chains follows, all from one sample in a study of blood T cell repertoires in COVID-19. Generated by immunoSEQ multiplex PCR, the TCRdb table keeps only in-frame clones and is missing some. The data show some 250,000 clones, roughly four fifths seen once. Sequencing was carried out using peripheral blood. These receptors were collected from a man younger than 45 who had recovered from COVID-19. Each CDR3 is given with its conserved first and last residue. D genes are given only for firm matches.

D: NA
V: TRBV2
J: TRBJ2-5
DNA: TGTGCCAGCAACTGGGGAGCTGGACTGGTTCAAGAGACCCAGTACTTC
CDR3: CASNWGAGLVQETQYF

D: NA
V: TRBV6-5
J: TRBJ2-3
DNA: TGTGCCAGCAGTAATCGGGGAAGCACAGATACGCAGTATTTT
CDR3: CASSNRGSTDTQYF

D: NA
V: TRBV5-1
J: TRBJ1-4
DNA: TGCGCCAGCAGCTTGGGGGTGGACATAACTAATGAAAAACTGTTTTTT
CDR3: CASSLGVDITNEKLFF

D: TRBD2
V: TRBV5-1
J: TRBJ2-1
DNA: TGCGCCAGCAAAGGCGGGGGGTCCTACAATGAGCAGTTCTTC
CDR3: CASKGGGSYNEQFF

D: NA
V: TRBV9
J: TRBJ2-7
DNA: TGTGCCAGCAGCGAAGCAGGGGCCTACGAGCAGTACTTC
CDR3: CASSEAGAYEQYF

D: TRBD2
V: TRBV6-5
J: TRBJ2-1
DNA: TGTGCCAGCAGGACAGAGGCGGGGGGGTACAATGAGCAGTTCTTC
CDR3: CASRTEAGGYNEQFF

D: TRBD1
V: TRBV4-1
J: TRBJ1-2
DNA: TGCGCCAGCACCCTAACACAGGGGCCCTATGGCTACACCTTC
CDR3: CASTLTQGPYGYTF

D: TRBD1
V: TRBV10-3
J: TRBJ1-2
DNA: TGTGCCATCAGTGACCGGGACAGGGGTTTCGATGGCTACACCTTC
CDR3: CAISDRDRGFDGYTF

D: NA
V: TRBV29-1
J: TRBJ2-7
DNA: TGCAGCGTGGCCGACAGGTTCCTTAGCTCCTACGAGCAGTACTTC
CDR3: CSVADRFLSSYEQYF

D: TRBD1
V: TRBV7-7
J: TRBJ2-5
DNA: TGTGCCAGCAGCCCCGACAGGGCAGAGACCCAGTACTTC
CDR3: CASSPDRAETQYF